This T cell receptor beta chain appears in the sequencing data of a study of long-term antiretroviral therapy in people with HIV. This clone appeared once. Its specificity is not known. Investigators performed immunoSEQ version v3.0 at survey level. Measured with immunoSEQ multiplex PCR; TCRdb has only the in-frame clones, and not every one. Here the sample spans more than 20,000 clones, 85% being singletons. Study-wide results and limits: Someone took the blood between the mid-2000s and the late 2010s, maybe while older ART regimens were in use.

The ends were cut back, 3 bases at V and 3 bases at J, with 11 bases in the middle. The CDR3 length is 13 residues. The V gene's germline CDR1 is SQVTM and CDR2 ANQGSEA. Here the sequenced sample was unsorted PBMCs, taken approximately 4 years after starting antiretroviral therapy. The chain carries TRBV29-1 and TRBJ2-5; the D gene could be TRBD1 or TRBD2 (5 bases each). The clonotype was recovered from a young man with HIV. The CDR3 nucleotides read TGCAGCGTTGAGGGGACGCTTGAAGAGACCCAGTACTTC. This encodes CSVEGTLEETQYF.